The 32 T cell receptor beta chains below all came from one sample that was sequenced in a study of blood T cell repertoires in COVID-19. Assay used: immunoSEQ multiplex PCR; TCRdb lists only in-frame clones, some missing. The table records some 150,000 clones, about 90% of them present only once. Sample: peripheral blood. Receptors were obtained from a woman aged 55-69 years with active or convalescent COVID-19.

This clone was counted only a few times. V is TRBV10-3 and J is TRBJ1-2, with TRBD1 matching 10 bases. V lost 10 bases and J lost 5; bases outside the gene matches: 13. The CDR3 is made up of 15 amino acids. Germline CDR1 reads ENHRY; CDR2 reads SYGVKD. Here the CDR3 DNA reads TGTGCCACCCAGGGGGACAGGGGAGGGTGGTATGGCTACACCTTC. It codes for CATQGDRGGWYGYTF.

The V gene is TRBV20-1, the J gene TRBJ1-1; TRBD1 is a possible D gene (6 bases). This CDR3 region has 11 residues. Trimming stripped 6 bases from V and 4 bases from J, with 9 bases between. CDR1 DFQATT and CDR2 SNEGSKA come from the germline V gene (reference sequence). This chain's CDR3 is CSATDSTEAFF. CDR3 in DNA: TGCAGTGCCACGGACAGCACTGAAGCTTTCTTT.

The chain links TRBV19 to TRBJ2-4; D is unresolved. Germline CDR1 LNHDA, CDR2 SQIVND (reference sequence). Trimming removed 3 bases from V and 6 bases from J, with 12 bases in between. This CDR3 has 14 residues. The CDR3 sequence is CASSISPLSNIQYF. The CDR3 DNA sequence: TGTGCCAGTAGTATTAGTCCTTTATCAAACATTCAGTACTTC. The variable domain in full, completed from reference TRBV19 and TRBJ2-4, reads DGGITQSPKYLFRKEGQNVTLSCEQNLNHDAMYWYRQDPGQGLRLIYYSQIVNDFQKGDIAEGYSVSREKKESFPLTVTSAQKNPTAFYLCASSISPLSNIQYFGAGTRLSVL.

The V and J genes are TRBV27 and TRBJ2-2; perhaps TRBD1 as D (6 bases). CDR1 MNHEY and CDR2 SMNVEV come from the germline V gene (reference sequence). Trimming left V 4 bases short and J 4 bases short, with 13 bases between. The CDR3 covers 15 residues. In DNA form, the CDR3 reads TGTGCCAGCAGTTGGCAGGGGTTATTCACCGGGGAGCTGTTTTTT. It encodes CASSWQGLFTGELFF.

The chain recombines TRBV30 with TRBJ1-3; tentative D call: TRBD1 (6 bases). The CDR3 is 15 amino acids. V was clipped by 0 bases and J by 4 bases, with 13 bases between them. Looked up from germline, CDR1 is GTSNPN and CDR2 is SVGIG (reference sequence). CDR3 coding DNA: TGTGCCTGGAGTGTTCTGGGGGCGGCGGGAAACACCATATATTTT. Translating it yields CAWSVLGAAGNTIYF.

V and J are TRBV7-9 and TRBJ2-7; perhaps TRBD2 as D (5 bases). Germline-derived CDR1 and CDR2 are SEHNR and FQNEAQ (reference sequence). The CDR3 extends over 15 amino acids. The V end was cut by 5 bases, the J end by 3 bases, with 17 bases between. CDR3 nucleotides: TGTGCCAGCAGCCCCCCCCCGGGGAAGGGCTACGAGCAGTACTTC. It translates to CASSPPPGKGYEQYF.

This clone was picked up one time. The genes are TRBV5-1 and TRBJ1-1; D might be TRBD1 (6 bases). The CDR3 contains 16 residues. V was trimmed by 1 base and J by 4 bases, leaving 17 bases between them. CDR1 is SGHRS, CDR2 YFSETQ, per germline. CDR3 amino acids: CASSLYPGGDTTEAFF. The CDR3 bases are TGCGCCAGCAGCTTGTATCCGGGTGGGGACACCACTGAAGCTTTCTTT.

The rearrangement joins TRBV5-4 to TRBJ2-2; 7 nucleotides agree with TRBD1. The CDR3 spans 16 residues. Germline V lookup: CDR1 SGHNT, CDR2 YYREEE (reference sequence). V was clipped by 3 bases and J by 5 bases; unmatched bases: 10. The CDR3 nucleotides are TGTGCCAGCAGCTCCCTTAGGGACAGCTCAACCGGGGAGCTGTTTTTT. Translated, it gives CASSSLRDSSTGELFF.

This clone was detected a few times. The chain joins TRBV4-1 to TRBJ2-3; D perhaps matches TRBD2 (5 bases). This CDR3 is 14 amino acids long. Per the germline V gene, CDR1 is MGHRA and CDR2 is YSYEKL. Deletions cut 4 bases from V and 8 bases from J, with 16 bases between. CDR3 coding DNA: TGCGCCAGCAGCCCGCCCAAAGACGGGGTTACGCAGTATTTT. Protein: CASSPPKDGVTQYF.

The chain uses TRBV19 and TRBJ2-5; 10 bases fit TRBD2. The CDR3 sequence is 18 residues long. In germline, CDR1 is LNHDA, CDR2 SQIVND (reference sequence). After removal of 7 bases from V and 6 bases from J, the junction contained 20 bases not matched to a gene. CDR3 amino acids: CASTSPSLAGAGGQTQYF. The CDR3 nucleotides are TGTGCCAGTACCTCCCCATCGCTAGCGGGGGCCGGAGGACAGACCCAGTACTTC. Looking up the rest from reference TRBV19 and TRBJ2-5 gives the full variable domain: DGGITQSPKYLFRKEGQNVTLSCEQNLNHDAMYWYRQDPGQGLRLIYYSQIVNDFQKGDIAEGYSVSREKKESFPLTVTSAQKNPTAFYLCASTSPSLAGAGGQTQYFGPGTRLLVL.

This chain uses TRBV30 with TRBJ1-6, with TRBD1 identical over 7 bases. The V gene end was trimmed by 4 bases and the J gene end by 8 bases; junction bases not matched to a gene: 5. Per germline, CDR1 GTSNPN and CDR2 SVGIG (reference sequence). The CDR3 totals 13 residues. The CDR3 loop reads CAWNRGSDSPLHF. In DNA form, the CDR3 reads TGTGCCTGGAACAGGGGCTCGGATTCACCCCTCCACTTT.

In this sample, this clone turned up a few times. The chain joins TRBV3-1 (or the pseudogene TRBV3-2) to TRBJ2-5, with TRBD2 matching 11 bases. This CDR3 has 14 amino acids. V lost 0 bases and J lost 7; bases outside the gene matches: 1. Germline loops: CDR1 LGHDT, CDR2 YNNKEL (reference sequence). For the CDR3, the DNA is TGTGCCAGCAGCCAAGATAGCGGGGGGGGGACCCAGTACTTC. The encoded protein is CASSQDSGGGTQYF.

The gene calls are TRBV10-1 and TRBJ2-3; D is possibly TRBD2 (5 bases). CDR1 is WNHNN, CDR2 SYGVQD, per germline (reference sequence). The CDR3 extends over 13 amino acids. The V end lost 8 bases, the J end lost 2 bases, and 11 bases lay between the germline ends. CDR3 in DNA: TGCGCCAGCGCCGCGGGTGACACAGATACGCAGTATTTT. This gives the protein CASAAGDTDTQYF.

The V call is TRBV2, the J call TRBJ1-3; D is perhaps TRBD1 (5 bases). Between the trimmed V and J ends, which lost 8 bases and 0 bases, there was a span of 14 bases. The length of the CDR3 is 15 residues. Germline V lookup: CDR1 SNHLY, CDR2 FYNNEI. The CDR3 region has the DNA TGTGCCAGCCGCTTTGGGGGAGGCTCTGGAAACACCATATATTTT. Translated, it gives CASRFGGGSGNTIYF.

This chain uses TRBV2 with TRBJ1-2; D call uncertain. The V end lost 2 bases, the J end lost 3 bases, and 10 bases lay between the germline ends. Germline CDR1 is SNHLY and CDR2 is FYNNEI. This CDR3 comprises 14 residues. This CDR3 is CASSESRSDYGYTF. CDR3 nucleotide sequence: TGTGCCAGCAGTGAATCCAGGTCCGACTATGGCTACACCTTC.

The chain carries TRBV3-1 (or the pseudogene TRBV3-2) and TRBJ1-6; D remains unclear. The germline V gene has CDR1 LGHDT and CDR2 YNNKEL (reference sequence). The CDR3 runs 15 residues. V was pared by 2 bases and J by 3 bases, with 8 bases between. The CDR3, as DNA: TGTGCCAGCAGCCAATTAAGACACTATAATTCACCCCTCCACTTT. This sequence encodes CASSQLRHYNSPLHF.

The chain combines TRBV10-3 with TRBJ1-2, with 12 bases that match TRBD1. The CDR3 has 12 residues. Germline CDR1 reads ENHRY; CDR2 reads SYGVKD. The V gene end was trimmed by 6 bases and the J gene end by 8 bases; junction bases not matched to a gene: 1. The CDR3, as DNA: TGTGCCATCAGCGGGACAGGGGGCGGCTACACCTTC. Its translation: CAISGTGGGYTF.

The table lists this clone with a few counts. The CDR3 bases are TGCGCCAGCAGCTTGTCCTTAGCGGGGGAGGGAGATACGCAGTATTTT. As protein: CASSLSLAGEGDTQYF. This chain uses TRBV5-1 with TRBJ2-3; TRBD2 matches 9 bases. Germline V gene lookup returns CDR1 SGHRS and CDR2 YFSETQ. CDR3 length equals 16 residues. The J segment lost 5 bases and the V segment lost 1 base, leaving 8 bases of the junction unmatched. Full variable domain (outside the CDR3, taken from reference TRBV5-1 and TRBJ2-3): KAGVTQTPRYLIKTRGQQVTLSCSPISGHRSVSWYQQTPGQGLQFLFEYFSETQRNKGNFPGRFSGRQFSNSRSEMNVSTLELGDSALYLCASSLSLAGEGDTQYFGPGTRLTVL.

This chain uses TRBV6-5 with TRBJ1-5, with a possible D match to TRBD1 (6 bases). Germline assignment: CDR1 MNHEY and CDR2 SVGAGI. Between the trimmed V and J ends, which lost 6 bases and 4 bases, there was a span of 16 bases. The CDR3 consists of 15 residues. CDR3 region: CASSLTGKGNQPQHF. CDR3 sequence (DNA): TGTGCCAGCAGCCTCACAGGGAAGGGGAATCAGCCCCAGCATTTT.

This chain links TRBV5-8 with TRBJ2-3; 8 nucleotides line up with TRBD1. V shed 0 bases and J 0 bases; nucleotides not matched to a gene: 6. Germline values: CDR1 SGHTS, CDR2 YDEGEE. The CDR3 contains 17 residues. This CDR3 is CASSLETHRGSTDTQYF. DNA for the CDR3: TGTGCCAGCAGCTTGGAAACCCACAGGGGGAGCACAGATACGCAGTATTTT.

V and J are TRBV7-2 and TRBJ2-4; 12 bases fit TRBD1. J was trimmed by 9 bases and V by 5 bases; bases with no gene match: 8. The CDR3 is 15 amino acids. Germline CDR1 SGHTA, CDR2 FQGNSA. The CDR3: CASSPSGTGGLIQYF. Written as DNA, the CDR3 is TGTGCCAGCAGCCCTTCCGGGACAGGGGGCCTCATTCAGTACTTC.

The chain uses TRBV4-1 and TRBJ2-7; 9 bases match TRBD1. The V and J ends lost 3 bases and 2 bases, in that order; junction bases with no gene match: 8. The CDR3 extends over 16 amino acids. Germline CDR1 reads MGHRA; CDR2 reads YSYEKL. The CDR3 sequence: CASSHRQGDFPYEQYF. The CDR3 nucleotides read TGCGCCAGCAGCCACCGACAGGGGGATTTCCCCTACGAGCAGTACTTC.

The chain couples TRBV4-1 to TRBJ1-1; D call uncertain. Per germline, CDR1 MGHRA and CDR2 YSYEKL. This CDR3 has 17 residues. Trimming pared 4 bases from V and 4 bases from J, leaving 22 bases between. The chain's CDR3 is CASSPGAGWEVATEAFF. Here the CDR3 DNA reads TGCGCCAGCAGCCCCGGAGCGGGGTGGGAGGTGGCCACTGAAGCTTTCTTT.

CDR3: CASSPGGGTDTQYF. CDR3 nucleotides: TGTGCCAGCTCACCCGGAGGGGGCACAGATACGCAGTATTTT. The V gene is TRBV18, the J gene TRBJ2-3, with a weak D call TRBD2 (6 bases). This CDR3 comprises 14 residues. Germline V gene sequence: CDR1 KGHSH, CDR2 LQKENI. V lost 3 bases to trimming and J lost 1 base, with 8 bases between them. Drawing the rest from reference TRBV18 and TRBJ2-3, the complete variable domain is NAGVMQNPRHLVRRRGQEARLRCSPMKGHSHVYWYRQLPEEGLKFMVYLQKENIIDESGMPKERFSAEFPKEGPSILRIQQVVRGDSAAYFCASSPGGGTDTQYFGPGTRLTVL.

This clone was detected many times. CDR3 in amino acids: CASSRTGANYGYTF. As DNA, the CDR3 is TGTGCCAGCAGCAGGACAGGGGCTAACTATGGCTACACCTTC. The V and J genes are TRBV13 and TRBJ1-2, with TRBD1 matching 9 bases. There are 14 residues in the CDR3. Germline V lookup: CDR1 PRHDT, CDR2 FYEKMQ (reference sequence). V was pared by 5 bases and J by 0 bases, with 1 base of the junction left unmatched.

This clone was observed a few times. The rearrangement joins TRBV6-1 to TRBJ1-3; tentative D call: TRBD1 (5 bases). The V end was cut by 2 bases, the J end by 0 bases, with 8 bases between. CDR3 length: 15 residues. CDR1 and CDR2 (germline): MNHNS, SASEGT. The DNA of the CDR3 is TGTGCCAGCAGTGAAACGACAGACTCTGGAAACACCATATATTTT. It is translated as CASSETTDSGNTIYF.

The V call is TRBV28, the J call TRBJ1-1; no clear D. Germline V lookup: CDR1 MDHEN, CDR2 SYDVKM. CDR3 length: 12 amino acids. Trimming stripped 10 bases from V and 0 bases from J, with 9 bases between. The CDR3 bases are TGTGCCACCAGAACTATGAACACTGAAGCTTTCTTT. As protein: CATRTMNTEAFF.

In this sample, this clone turned up once. The rearrangement uses TRBV30 and TRBJ2-6; no firm D call. V gave up 4 bases and J gave up 2 bases, with 3 bases separating them. The CDR3 consists of 12 residues. Looked up from germline, CDR1 is GTSNPN and CDR2 is SVGIG (reference sequence). CDR3 region: CAWTAGANVLTF. DNA for the CDR3: TGTGCCTGGACGGCTGGGGCCAACGTCCTGACTTTC. The full variable domain, its missing parts supplied by reference TRBV30 and TRBJ2-6, is SQTIHQWPATLVQPVGSPLSLECTVEGTSNPNLYWYRQAAGRGLQLLFYSVGIGQISSEVPQNLSASRPQDRQFILSSKKLLLSDSGFYLCAWTAGANVLTFGAGSRLTVL.

The V call is TRBV2, the J call TRBJ1-2, with 7 nucleotides matching TRBD1. V lost 3 bases and J lost 7; bases outside the gene matches: 5. CDR3 length: 13 residues. Per germline, CDR1 SNHLY and CDR2 FYNNEI. The CDR3 loop reads CASSEGTAGGYTF. The CDR3 bases are TGTGCCAGCAGTGAGGGGACAGCCGGTGGCTACACCTTC. The whole variable domain, filled in from reference TRBV2 and TRBJ1-2, reads EPEVTQTPSHQVTQMGQEVILRCVPISNHLYFYWYRQILGQKVEFLVSFYNNEISEKSEIFDDQFSVERPDGSNFTLKIRSTKLEDSAMYFCASSEGTAGGYTFGSGTRLTVV.

Only one count was recorded for this clone. The V call is TRBV4-3, the J call TRBJ1-2; TRBD1 might be the D (6 bases). V was cut by 4 bases and J by 1 base, with 13 bases left in between. Germline CDR1 LGHNA, CDR2 YSLEER. This CDR3 comprises 15 residues. CDR3 residues: CASSRDRISNYGYTF. CDR3 DNA sequence: TGCGCCAGCAGCCGCGACAGGATCAGTAACTATGGCTACACCTTC.

The gene calls are TRBV7-6 and TRBJ1-4, with D uncertain. Germline lookup yields CDR1 SGHVS and CDR2 FNYEAQ. V lost 5 bases and J 11 bases, leaving 9 bases between the germline ends. The CDR3 sequence is 11 residues long. DNA for the CDR3: TGTGCCAGCAGCCAAGCCCTGAAACTGTTTTTT. This gives the protein CASSQALKLFF.

This clone has only a few counts. The J gene is TRBJ2-2, the V gene TRBV15; 11 nucleotides match TRBD1. Germline-derived CDR1 and CDR2 are LNHNV and YYDKDF (reference sequence). V shed 1 base, J shed 7 bases, and the junction held 2 bases outside the gene matches. The CDR3 totals 15 residues. CDR3 residues: CATSRGTGGSGELFF. As DNA, the CDR3 is TGTGCCACCAGCAGAGGGACAGGGGGCAGCGGGGAGCTGTTTTTT.